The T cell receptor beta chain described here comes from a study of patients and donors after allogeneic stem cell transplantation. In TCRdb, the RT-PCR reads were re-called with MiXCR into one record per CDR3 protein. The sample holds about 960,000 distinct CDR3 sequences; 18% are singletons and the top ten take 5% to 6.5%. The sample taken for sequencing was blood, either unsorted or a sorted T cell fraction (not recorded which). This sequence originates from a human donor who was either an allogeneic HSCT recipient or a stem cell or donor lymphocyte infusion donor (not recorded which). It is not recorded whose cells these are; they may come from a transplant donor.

The CDR3 protein is CSVGAENQPQHF. The CDR3 DNA is TGCAGCGTTGGGGCAGAGAATCAGCCCCAGCATTTT. V and J are TRBV29-1 and TRBJ1-5; no firm D call. This CDR3 is built from 12 residues. The V gene lost 4 bases and the J gene lost 4 bases, with 8 bases spanning the gap. Germline values: CDR1 SQVTM, CDR2 ANQGSEA.